This is a list of T cell receptor beta chains from one sample in a study of blood T cell repertoires in COVID-19. Here immunoSEQ multiplex PCR was the method, and the copy in TCRdb shows in-frame clones only, minus some. The sample records a few hundred thousand clones, around 90% being singletons. Source material: PBMCs or T cells enriched from blood (not recorded which). The receptor source for this set is a woman in her twenties or thirties who had recovered from COVID-19. CDR3s include the opening cysteine and the closing phenylalanine or tryptophan. Fields, in order: clone size, CDR3 length, D gene, J gene, V gene, CDR3 DNA, CDR3 protein. D genes are given only for firm matches. Rows may omit the clone size; those that give it use once, few, many or a size class.

>.|12|.|TRBJ2-1|TRBV6-5
TGTGCCAGCTCGCGGAACTACAATGAGCAGTTCTTC
CASSRNYNEQFF
>.|12|TRBD1|TRBJ1-2|TRBV2
TGTGCCACACGAGAGGGGGCGGGGAGCTACACCTTC
CATREGAGSYTF
>.|18|TRBD2|TRBJ2-1|TRBV20-1
TGCAGTGCTAGTCAACCTTTCTCCGGGACTAGGGTCCAGAATGAGCAGTTCTTC
CSASQPFSGTRVQNEQFF
>.|11|.|TRBJ1-2|TRBV28
TGTGCCAGCTACGGGAACTATGGCTACACCTTC
CASYGNYGYTF
>.|15|.|TRBJ2-7|TRBV5-1
TGCGCCAGCAGCTTGGACGGGGGATCCTCCTACGAGCAGTACTTC
CASSLDGGSSYEQYF
>.|12|.|TRBJ2-3|TRBV29-1
TGCAGCGTTGGTACAAGTTCAGATACGCAGTATTTT
CSVGTSSDTQYF
>.|17|TRBD2|TRBJ2-1|TRBV9
TGTGCCAGCAGCGTAGGGACTAGCGGGTTCTCCTACAATGAGCAGTTCTTC
CASSVGTSGFSYNEQFF
>.|19|TRBD2|TRBJ2-1|TRBV9
TGTGCCAGCAGCGCAACACCCGGGACTAGCGGGGGGGCCTACAATGAGCAGTTCTTC
CASSATPGTSGGAYNEQFF
>.|14|TRBD1|TRBJ1-2|TRBV28
TGTGCCAGCACGGGCGACAGGGTAAACTATGGCTACACCTTC
CASTGDRVNYGYTF
>once|15|TRBD2|TRBJ2-7|TRBV19
TGTGCCAGTAGTATAGAACAGCGGGAGTGGTACGAGCAGTACTTC
CASSIEQREWYEQYF
>.|14|TRBD1|TRBJ1-1|TRBV5-6
TGTGCCAGCAGCAAGACAGGGGCACACACTGAAGCTTTCTTT
CASSKTGAHTEAFF
>.|15|.|TRBJ1-1|TRBV6-5
TGTGCCAGCACCCAATGGGACACCTCCAGCACTGAAGCTTTCTTT
CASTQWDTSSTEAFF
>.|13|.|TRBJ1-3|TRBV19
TGTGCCAGTAGTAGGCTGGATTACTATTCGGTATATTTT
CASSRLDYYSVYF
>.|15|TRBD2|TRBJ2-7|TRBV10-3
TGTGCCATCAGTGAGTCCGGGACTAGCGGGAGACTTGAGTACTTC
CAISESGTSGRLEYF
>.|16|TRBD2|TRBJ2-6|TRBV28
TGTGCCAGTGGACTAGCGGGATTATCTGGGGCCAACGTCCTGACTTTC
CASGLAGLSGANVLTF
>.|15|.|TRBJ1-2|TRBV12-2
TGTGCAAGTCGCTTAGTAACGACAGGGACCTATGGCTACACCTTC
CASRLVTTGTYGYTF
>.|17|TRBD2|TRBJ2-3|TRBV27
TGTGCCAGCAGTTTAATCGGCGGGGGGGCCGGGTCAGATACGCAGTATTTT
CASSLIGGGAGSDTQYF
>.|15|.|TRBJ1-5|TRBV20-1
TGCAGTGCTAGTTTGGTGGGTCAGGGCAATCAGCCCCAGCATTTT
CSASLVGQGNQPQHF
>.|13|TRBD1|TRBJ1-1|TRBV2
TGTGCCAGCAGCGGGACAGGGGCTGCTCGGGCTTTCTTT
CASSGTGAARAFF
>once|13|TRBD1|TRBJ2-5|TRBV12-3/TRBV12-4
TGTGCCAGCAAAAGGACAGGCCAAGAGACCCAGTACTTC
CASKRTGQETQYF
>.|14|.|TRBJ2-7|TRBV11-1
TGTGCCAGCAGCTTCGACAGGAGCTCCTACGAGCAGTACTTC
CASSFDRSSYEQYF
>.|12|.|TRBJ2-5|TRBV3-1/TRBV3-2
TGTGCCAGCAGCCAGACTCAAGAGACCCAGTACTTC
CASSQTQETQYF
>.|13|.|TRBJ2-7|TRBV5-6
TGTGCCAGCAGCTTGTGGGTAGCGAACGAGCAGTACTTC
CASSLWVANEQYF
>.|18|TRBD1|TRBJ2-6|TRBV24-1
TGTGCCACCAGTGATTACGACAGGGGAGGTTCTGGGGCCAACGTCCTGACTTTC
CATSDYDRGGSGANVLTF
>.|15|TRBD1|TRBJ2-3|TRBV5-1
TGCGCCAGCAGCTTGGGACAGGGGGACACAGATACGCAGTATTTT
CASSLGQGDTDTQYF
>.|13|.|TRBJ1-5|TRBV4-1
TGCGCCAGCAGCCTCCTCGGGGGAGGGTCCCAGCATTTT
CASSLLGGGSQHF
>.|13|.|TRBJ2-1|TRBV29-1
TGCAGCGTTGGCGGTTGGAGGACCAATGAGCAGTTCTTC
CSVGGWRTNEQFF
>.|16|TRBD2|TRBJ2-7|TRBV10-1
TGCGCCAGCAGTGAGGGTGGCGGGAGGAAAACCTACGAGCAGTACTTC
CASSEGGGRKTYEQYF
>.|13|.|TRBJ1-2|TRBV6-6
TGTGCCAGCCGACAGACCACTAACTATGGCTACACCTTC
CASRQTTNYGYTF
>.|12|.|TRBJ2-7|TRBV6-5
TGTGCCAGCAGAACAGGGAACTACGAGCAGTACTTC
CASRTGNYEQYF
>.|16|.|TRBJ2-1|TRBV28
TGTGCCAGCAGTACCTCGGGCCTAGAGAGCGGGAATGAGCAGTTCTTC
CASSTSGLESGNEQFF
>.|17|TRBD2|TRBJ2-3|TRBV2
TGTGCCAGCAGGGCCGGGACTAGCGGGAGACACACAGATACGCAGTATTTT
CASRAGTSGRHTDTQYF
>.|14|TRBD2|TRBJ2-3|TRBV28
TGTGCCAGCAGTATCCTAGCGGATCCAGATACGCAGTATTTT
CASSILADPDTQYF
>.|15|TRBD1|TRBJ1-5|TRBV28
TGTGCCAGCATTCCTTCAACAGGGGCGGGACAGCCCCAGCATTTT
CASIPSTGAGQPQHF
>.|13|TRBD1|TRBJ1-5|TRBV29-1
TGCAGCGGCGCGACAGGGGTCGGACAGCCCCAGCATTTT
CSGATGVGQPQHF
>.|15|TRBD2|TRBJ2-1|TRBV7-2
TGTGCCAGCAGCGCCCTAGCGGGAGGGCCGATTGAGCAGTTCTTC
CASSALAGGPIEQFF
>.|18|TRBD2|TRBJ2-6|TRBV5-1
TGCGCCAGCAGCTTGGCCGGGACTAGACCCTCTGGGGCCAACGTCCTGACTTTC
CASSLAGTRPSGANVLTF
>.|14|.|TRBJ2-5|TRBV5-1
TGCGCCAGCAGCTTGCGGGGTAGGGAGGAGACCCAGTACTTC
CASSLRGREETQYF
>once|12|.|TRBJ2-3|TRBV7-2
TGTGCCAGCAGCAGCTTGGCAGATACGCAGTATTTT
CASSSLADTQYF
>.|13|.|TRBJ1-1|TRBV5-5
TGTGCCAGCAGCTCCCCCCCGGACACTGAAGCTTTCTTT
CASSSPPDTEAFF
>.|14|.|TRBJ2-3|TRBV7-2
TGTGCCAGCAGCCCACTGCCAAGCACAGATACGCAGTATTTT
CASSPLPSTDTQYF